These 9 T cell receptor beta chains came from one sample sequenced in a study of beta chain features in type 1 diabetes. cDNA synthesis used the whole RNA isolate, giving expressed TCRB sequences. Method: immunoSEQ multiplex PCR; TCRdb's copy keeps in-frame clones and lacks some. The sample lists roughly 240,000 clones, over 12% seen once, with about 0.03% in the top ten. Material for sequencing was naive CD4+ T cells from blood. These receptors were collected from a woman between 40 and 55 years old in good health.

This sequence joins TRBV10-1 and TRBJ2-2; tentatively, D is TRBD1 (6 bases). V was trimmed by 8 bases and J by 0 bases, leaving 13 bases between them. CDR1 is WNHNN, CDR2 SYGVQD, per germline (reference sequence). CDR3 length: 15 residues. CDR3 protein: CASPRTVTNTGELFF. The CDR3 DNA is TGCGCCAGCCCCAGGACAGTAACGAACACCGGGGAGCTGTTTTTT.

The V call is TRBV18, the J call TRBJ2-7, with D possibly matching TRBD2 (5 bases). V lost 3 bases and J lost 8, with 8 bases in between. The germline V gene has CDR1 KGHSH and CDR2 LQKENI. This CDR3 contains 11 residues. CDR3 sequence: CASSPSGKQYF. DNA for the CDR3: TGTGCCAGCTCACCGTCGGGGAAGCAGTACTTC.

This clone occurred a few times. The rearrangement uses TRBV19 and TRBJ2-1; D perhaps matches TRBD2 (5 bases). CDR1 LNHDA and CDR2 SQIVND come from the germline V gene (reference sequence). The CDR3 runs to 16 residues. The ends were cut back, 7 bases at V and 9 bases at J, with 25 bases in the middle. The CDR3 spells CASTPIFGGSVVEQFF. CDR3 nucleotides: TGTGCCAGTACCCCAATCTTTGGAGGAAGCGTTGTTGAGCAGTTCTTC.

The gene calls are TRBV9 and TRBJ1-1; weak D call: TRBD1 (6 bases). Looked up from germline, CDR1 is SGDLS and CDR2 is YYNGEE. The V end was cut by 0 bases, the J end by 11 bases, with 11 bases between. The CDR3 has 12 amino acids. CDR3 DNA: TGTGCCAGCAGCGTAGGCAGGGGTGAGGCTTTCTTT. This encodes CASSVGRGEAFF.

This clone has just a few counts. CDR3 region: CASSLSGQGFYEQYF. The CDR3 DNA follows: TGTGCCAGCAGCCTATCGGGACAGGGTTTCTACGAGCAGTACTTC. The chain uses TRBV27 and TRBJ2-7; 9 nucleotides align to TRBD1. J gave up 3 bases and V 6 bases, and 9 bases lay outside the gene matches. CDR3 length: 15 amino acids. Germline V gives CDR1 MNHEY, CDR2 SMNVEV (reference sequence).

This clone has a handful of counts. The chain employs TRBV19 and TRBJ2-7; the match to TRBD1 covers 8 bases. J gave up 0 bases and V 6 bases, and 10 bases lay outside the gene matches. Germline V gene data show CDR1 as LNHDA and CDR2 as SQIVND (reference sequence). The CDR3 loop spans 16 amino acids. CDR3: CASRSSRTGPSYEQYF. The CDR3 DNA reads TGTGCCAGTAGGTCCTCCAGGACAGGGCCCTCCTACGAGCAGTACTTC.

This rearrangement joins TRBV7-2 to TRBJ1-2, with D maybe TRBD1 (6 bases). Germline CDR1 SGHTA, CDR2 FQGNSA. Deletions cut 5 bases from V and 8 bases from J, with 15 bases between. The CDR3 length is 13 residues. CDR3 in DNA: TGTGCCAGCAGCCAGGGGACCTTTAAAGGCTACACCTTC. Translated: CASSQGTFKGYTF.

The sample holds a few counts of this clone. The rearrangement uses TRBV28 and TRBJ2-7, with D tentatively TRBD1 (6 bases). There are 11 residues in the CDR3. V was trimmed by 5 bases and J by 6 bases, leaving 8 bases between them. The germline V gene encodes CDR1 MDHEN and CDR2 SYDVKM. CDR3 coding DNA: TGTGCCAGCAGTAGAGGGGGCGAGCAGTACTTC. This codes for CASSRGGEQYF.

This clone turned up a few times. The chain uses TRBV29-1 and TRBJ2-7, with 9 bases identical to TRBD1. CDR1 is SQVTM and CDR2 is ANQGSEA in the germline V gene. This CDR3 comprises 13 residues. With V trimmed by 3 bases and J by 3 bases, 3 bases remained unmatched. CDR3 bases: TGCAGCGTTGAGGAGGACAGGGGCTACGAGCAGTACTTC. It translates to CSVEEDRGYEQYF.